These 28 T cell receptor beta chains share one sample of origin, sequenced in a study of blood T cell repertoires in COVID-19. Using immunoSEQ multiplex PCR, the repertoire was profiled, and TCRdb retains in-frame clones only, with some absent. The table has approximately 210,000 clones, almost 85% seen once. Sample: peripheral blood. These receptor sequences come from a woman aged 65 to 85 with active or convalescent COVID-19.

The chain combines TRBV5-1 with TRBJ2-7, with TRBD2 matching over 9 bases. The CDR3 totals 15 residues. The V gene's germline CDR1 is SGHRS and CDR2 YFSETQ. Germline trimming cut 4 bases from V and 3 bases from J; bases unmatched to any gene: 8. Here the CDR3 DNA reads TGCGCCAGCAGCCCACGGACTAGCGCAAACTACGAGCAGTACTTC. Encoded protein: CASSPRTSANYEQYF.

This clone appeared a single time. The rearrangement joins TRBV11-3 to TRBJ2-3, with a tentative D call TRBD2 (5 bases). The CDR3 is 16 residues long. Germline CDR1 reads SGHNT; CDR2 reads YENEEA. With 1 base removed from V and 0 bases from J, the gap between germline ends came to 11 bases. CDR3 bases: TGTGCCAGCAGCTTAGGTCTTAGCGCTAGCACAGATACGCAGTATTTT. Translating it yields CASSLGLSASTDTQYF.

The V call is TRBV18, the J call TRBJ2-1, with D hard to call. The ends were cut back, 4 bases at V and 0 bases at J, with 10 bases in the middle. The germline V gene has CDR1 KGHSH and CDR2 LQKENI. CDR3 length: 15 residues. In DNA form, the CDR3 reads TGTGCCAGCTCACTGAGATCGAGCTCCTACAATGAGCAGTTCTTC. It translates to CASSLRSSSYNEQFF.

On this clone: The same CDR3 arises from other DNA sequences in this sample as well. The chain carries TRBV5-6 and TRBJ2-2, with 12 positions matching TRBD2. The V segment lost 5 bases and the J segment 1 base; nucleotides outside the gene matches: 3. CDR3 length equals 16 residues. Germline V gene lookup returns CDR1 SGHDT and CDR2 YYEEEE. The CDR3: CASSSGLAGNTGELFF. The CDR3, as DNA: TGTGCCAGCAGTTCGGGACTAGCGGGGAACACCGGGGAGCTGTTTTTT.

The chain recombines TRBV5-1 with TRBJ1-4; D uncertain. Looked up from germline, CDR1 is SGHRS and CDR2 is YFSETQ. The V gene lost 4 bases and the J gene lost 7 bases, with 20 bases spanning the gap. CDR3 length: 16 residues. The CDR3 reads CASSPFPGSGGEKLFF. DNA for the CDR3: TGCGCCAGCAGCCCTTTTCCGGGTTCCGGCGGTGAAAAACTGTTTTTT.

The CDR3 spells CASSVTGMLYEQYF. CDR3 coding DNA: TGCGCCAGCAGTGTTACAGGGATGTTATACGAGCAGTACTTC. The V and J genes are TRBV10-1 and TRBJ2-7; D possibly corresponds to TRBD1 (6 bases). Trimming shortened V by 4 bases and J by 4 bases, and 14 bases separated the two germline ends. Germline V gene sequence: CDR1 WNHNN, CDR2 SYGVQD (reference sequence). This CDR3 has 14 residues.

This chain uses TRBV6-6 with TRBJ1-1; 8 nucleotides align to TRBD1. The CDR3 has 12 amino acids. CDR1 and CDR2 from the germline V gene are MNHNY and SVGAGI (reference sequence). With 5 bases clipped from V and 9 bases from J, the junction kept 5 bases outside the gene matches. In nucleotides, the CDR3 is TGTGCCAGCAGTACCCGGGACAGGCAAGCTTTCTTT. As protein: CASSTRDRQAFF.

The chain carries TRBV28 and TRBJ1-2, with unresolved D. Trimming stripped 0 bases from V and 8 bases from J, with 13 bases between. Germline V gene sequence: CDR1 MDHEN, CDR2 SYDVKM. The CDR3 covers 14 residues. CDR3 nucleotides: TGTGCCAGCAGTTTATGGGGAGCAGCCGACGGCTACACCTTC. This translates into CASSLWGAADGYTF.

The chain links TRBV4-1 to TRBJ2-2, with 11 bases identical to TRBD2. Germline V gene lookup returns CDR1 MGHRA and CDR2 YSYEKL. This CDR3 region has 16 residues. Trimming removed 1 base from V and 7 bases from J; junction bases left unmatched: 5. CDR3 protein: CASSQALAGVIGELFF. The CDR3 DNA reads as TGCGCCAGCAGCCAAGCACTAGCGGGAGTTATCGGGGAGCTGTTTTTT.

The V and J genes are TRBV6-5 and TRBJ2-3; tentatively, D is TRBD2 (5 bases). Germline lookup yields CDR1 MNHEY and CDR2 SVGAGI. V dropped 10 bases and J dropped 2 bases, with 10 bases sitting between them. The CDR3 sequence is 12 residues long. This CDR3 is CATGLFTDTQYF. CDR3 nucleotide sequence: TGTGCCACCGGACTTTTCACAGATACGCAGTATTTT.

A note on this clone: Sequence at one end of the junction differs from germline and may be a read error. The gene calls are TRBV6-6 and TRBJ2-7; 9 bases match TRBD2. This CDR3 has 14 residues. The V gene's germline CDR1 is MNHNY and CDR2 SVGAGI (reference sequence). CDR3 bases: TGTGCCAGCAGCAGAACACTAGCGGGCGGCCTGTGGGACTTC. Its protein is CASSRTLAGGLWDF.

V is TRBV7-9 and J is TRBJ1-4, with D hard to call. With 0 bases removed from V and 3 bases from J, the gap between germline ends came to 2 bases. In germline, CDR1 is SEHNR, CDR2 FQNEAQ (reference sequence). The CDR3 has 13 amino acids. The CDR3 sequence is CASSLASNEKLFF. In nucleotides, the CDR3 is TGTGCCAGCAGCTTAGCCTCTAATGAAAAACTGTTTTTT.

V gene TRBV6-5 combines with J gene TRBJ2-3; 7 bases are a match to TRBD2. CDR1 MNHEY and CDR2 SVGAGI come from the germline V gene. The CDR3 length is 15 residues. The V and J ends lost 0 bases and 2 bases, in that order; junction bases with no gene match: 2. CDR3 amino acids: CASSYSRLATDTQYF. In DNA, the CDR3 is TGTGCCAGCAGTTACTCCCGACTAGCCACAGATACGCAGTATTTT.

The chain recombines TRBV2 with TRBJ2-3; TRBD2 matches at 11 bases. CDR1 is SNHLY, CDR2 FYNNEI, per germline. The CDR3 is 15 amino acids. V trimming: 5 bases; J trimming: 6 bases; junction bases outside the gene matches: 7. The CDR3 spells CASSRSGRVKDTQYF. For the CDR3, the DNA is TGTGCCAGCAGTCGTAGCGGGAGGGTAAAGGATACGCAGTATTTT.

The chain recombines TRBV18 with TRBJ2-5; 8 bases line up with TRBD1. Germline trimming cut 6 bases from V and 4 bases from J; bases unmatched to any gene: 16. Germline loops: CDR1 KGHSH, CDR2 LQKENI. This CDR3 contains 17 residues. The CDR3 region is CASSTSFRTGILETQYF. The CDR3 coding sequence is TGTGCCAGCTCCACCAGTTTCCGGACAGGGATTTTAGAGACCCAGTACTTC.

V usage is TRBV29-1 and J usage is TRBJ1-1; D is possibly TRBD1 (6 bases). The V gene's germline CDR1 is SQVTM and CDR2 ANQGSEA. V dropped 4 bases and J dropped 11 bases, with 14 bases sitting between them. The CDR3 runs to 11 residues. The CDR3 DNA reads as TGCAGCGTTGGGACAGCTAAGGGGGCTTTCTTT. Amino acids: CSVGTAKGAFF.

The CDR3 DNA sequence: TGTGCCAGCAGCTTAGGGCCACCTCTGACAGGGGGCATCACGACCCAGTACTTC. Protein: CASSLGPPLTGGITTQYF. The V gene is TRBV11-2, the J gene TRBJ2-5, with 10 bases matching TRBD1. CDR3 length: 18 amino acids. The V segment lost 1 base and the J segment 7 bases; nucleotides outside the gene matches: 15. CDR1 is SGHAT and CDR2 is FQNNGV in the germline V gene.

The DNA for the CDR3 is TGTGCCAGTAGCGAAATAATTATACAAGACACAGGAGACTATGGCTACACCTTC. It codes for CASSEIIIQDTGDYGYTF. V and J are TRBV19 and TRBJ1-2; D is possibly TRBD1 (5 bases). V gave up 6 bases and J gave up 3 bases, with 26 bases separating them. Looked up from germline, CDR1 is LNHDA and CDR2 is SQIVND (reference sequence). The CDR3 runs 18 residues.

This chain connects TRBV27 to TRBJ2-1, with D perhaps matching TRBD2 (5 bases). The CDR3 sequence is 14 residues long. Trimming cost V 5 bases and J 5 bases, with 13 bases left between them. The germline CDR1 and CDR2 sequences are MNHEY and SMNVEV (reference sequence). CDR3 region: CASSRSRTHNEQFF. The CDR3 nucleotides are TGTGCCAGCAGTCGTTCACGGACTCACAATGAGCAGTTCTTC.

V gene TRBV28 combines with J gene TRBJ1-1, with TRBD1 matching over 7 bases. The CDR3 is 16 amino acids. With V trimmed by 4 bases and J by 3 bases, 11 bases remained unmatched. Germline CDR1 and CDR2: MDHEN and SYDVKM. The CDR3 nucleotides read TGTGCCAGCAGTTCCGTAACAGGGGTAAGGGACACTGAAGCTTTCTTT. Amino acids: CASSSVTGVRDTEAFF.

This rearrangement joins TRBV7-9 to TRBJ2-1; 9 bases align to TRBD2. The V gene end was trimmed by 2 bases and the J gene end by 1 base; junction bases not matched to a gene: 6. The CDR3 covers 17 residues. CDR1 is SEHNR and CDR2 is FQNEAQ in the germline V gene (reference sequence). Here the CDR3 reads CASSLWGGRVSYNEQFF. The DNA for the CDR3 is TGTGCCAGCAGCTTATGGGGCGGGAGGGTATCCTACAATGAGCAGTTCTTC. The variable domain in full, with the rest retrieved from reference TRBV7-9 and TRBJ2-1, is DTGVSQNPRHKITKRGQNVTFRCDPISEHNRLYWYRQTLGQGPEFLTYFQNEAQLEKSRLLSDRFSAERPKGSFSTLEIQRTEQGDSAMYLCASSLWGGRVSYNEQFFGPGTRLTVL.

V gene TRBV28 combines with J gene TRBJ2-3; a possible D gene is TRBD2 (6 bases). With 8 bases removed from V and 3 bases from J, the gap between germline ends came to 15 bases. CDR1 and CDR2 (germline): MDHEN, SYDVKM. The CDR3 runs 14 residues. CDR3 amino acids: CASGVGRGTDTQYF. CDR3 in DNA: TGTGCCAGCGGGGTCGGGAGAGGGACAGATACGCAGTATTTT. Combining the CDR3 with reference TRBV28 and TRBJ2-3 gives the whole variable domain DVKVTQSSRYLVKRTGEKVFLECVQDMDHENMFWYRQDPGLGLRLIYFSYDVKMKEKGDIPEGYSVSREKKERFSLILESASTNQTSMYLCASGVGRGTDTQYFGPGTRLTVL.

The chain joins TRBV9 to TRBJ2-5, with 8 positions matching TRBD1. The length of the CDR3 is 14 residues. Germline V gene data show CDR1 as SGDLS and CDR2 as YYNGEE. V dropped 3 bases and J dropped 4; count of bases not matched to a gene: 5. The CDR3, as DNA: TGTGCCAGCAGCGCAGGGGGCTGGGGAGAGACCCAGTACTTC. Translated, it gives CASSAGGWGETQYF.

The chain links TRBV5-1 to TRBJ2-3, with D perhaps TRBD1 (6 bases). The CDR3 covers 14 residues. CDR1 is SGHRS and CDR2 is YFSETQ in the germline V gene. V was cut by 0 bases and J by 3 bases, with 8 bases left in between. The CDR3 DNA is TGCGCCAGCAGCTTGGGGGGGCAAACAGATACGCAGTATTTT. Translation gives CASSLGGQTDTQYF.

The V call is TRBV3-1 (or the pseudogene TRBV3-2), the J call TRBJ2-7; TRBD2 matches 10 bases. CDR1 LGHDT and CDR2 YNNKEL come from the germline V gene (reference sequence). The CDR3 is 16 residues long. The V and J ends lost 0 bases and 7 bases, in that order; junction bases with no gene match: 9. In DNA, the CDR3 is TGTGCCAGCAGCCAAGAAGCACTAGCGGGAAGGAGAGAGCAGTACTTC. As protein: CASSQEALAGRREQYF.

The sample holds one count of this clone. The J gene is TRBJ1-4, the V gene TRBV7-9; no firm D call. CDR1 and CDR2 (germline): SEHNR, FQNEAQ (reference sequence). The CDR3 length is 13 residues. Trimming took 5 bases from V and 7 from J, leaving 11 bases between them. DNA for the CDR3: TGTGCCAGCAGCCCGGGTTACGCTGAAAAACTGTTTTTT. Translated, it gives CASSPGYAEKLFF.

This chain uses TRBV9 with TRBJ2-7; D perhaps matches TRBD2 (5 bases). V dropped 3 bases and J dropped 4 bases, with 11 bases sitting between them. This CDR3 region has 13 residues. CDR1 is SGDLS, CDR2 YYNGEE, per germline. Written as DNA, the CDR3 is TGTGCCAGCAGCGGCGGACTCGGGTACGAGCAGTACTTC. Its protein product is CASSGGLGYEQYF.

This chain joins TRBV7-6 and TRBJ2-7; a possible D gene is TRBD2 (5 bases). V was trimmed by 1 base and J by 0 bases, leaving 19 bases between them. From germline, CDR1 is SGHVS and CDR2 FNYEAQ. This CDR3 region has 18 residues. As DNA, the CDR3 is TGTGCCAGCAGCTTAGGGACGGAGGCAGGCAAAAGCTCCTACGAGCAGTACTTC. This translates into CASSLGTEAGKSSYEQYF.